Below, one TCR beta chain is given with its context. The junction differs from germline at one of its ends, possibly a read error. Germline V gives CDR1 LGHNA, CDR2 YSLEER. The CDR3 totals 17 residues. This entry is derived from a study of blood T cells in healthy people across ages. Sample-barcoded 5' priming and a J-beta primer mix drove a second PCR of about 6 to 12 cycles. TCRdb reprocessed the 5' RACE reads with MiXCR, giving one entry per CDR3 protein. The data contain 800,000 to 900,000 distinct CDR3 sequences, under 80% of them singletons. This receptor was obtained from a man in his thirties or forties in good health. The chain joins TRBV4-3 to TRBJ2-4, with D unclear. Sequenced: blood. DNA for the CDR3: TGCGCCAGCAACCAAGAGCTTGGGATACAGGCCAAAAACATTCAGTACTTC. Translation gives CASNQELGIQAKNIQYF.